The TCR beta chain under discussion was sequenced for a study of T and B cells in COVID-19 patients. Study summary: Of around 21 active-infection patients, approximately 12 were critically ill with mechanical ventilation or extracorporeal membrane oxygenation.

This clonotype was counted at least ten times. TRB rearrangements were amplified by multiplex PCR with BIOMED2 TRB-A/B primers. TCRdb processed the multiplex PCR reads anew with MiXCR; each CDR3 protein has one entry. This table has some 21,000 distinct CDR3 sequences, under 35% appearing once. From blood, about 250-550 ng of genomic DNA served as TRB template. The receptor comes from a human donor who had recovered from COVID-19. The specimen sequenced was blood.

This CDR3 reads CASSMDRGISYNSPLHF. As DNA, the CDR3 is TGTGCCAGCAGCATGGACAGGGGGATATCCTATAATTCACCCCTCCACTTT. The chain carries TRBV5-6 and TRBJ1-6, with TRBD1 identical over 10 bases. This CDR3 is built from 17 residues. The germline gives CDR1 SGHDT, CDR2 YYEEEE. With 4 bases clipped from V and 1 base from J, the junction kept 5 bases outside the gene matches.